This T cell receptor (beta chain) was observed in a study of T cell responses to AZD1222 COVID-19 vaccine. Turning to the study itself: Pooled together were second doses at about 4 or about 12 weeks.

The V gene's germline CDR1 is MNHNS and CDR2 SASEGT. The V and J ends lost 2 bases and 0 bases respectively, with 19 bases between them. This CDR3 has 18 residues. Sequencing was performed with immunoSEQ multiplex PCR; in TCRdb, only in-frame clones are kept and a portion is missing. The sample has roughly 70,000 clones, 82% seen once. For this clone: What it recognizes is unknown.

General study results and limits: Repertoire sampling was restricted to post-peak T cell response timepoints.

This TCR was recovered from an adult in good health. The sample in question was peripheral blood, obtained on day 0 of AZD1222 vaccination. This rearrangement joins TRBV6-1 to TRBJ1-1, with D hard to call. This chain's CDR3 is CASSEYPRRGLMNTEAFF. CDR3 nucleotides: TGTGCCAGCAGTGAATACCCCCGGAGAGGTCTCATGAACACTGAAGCTTTCTTT.